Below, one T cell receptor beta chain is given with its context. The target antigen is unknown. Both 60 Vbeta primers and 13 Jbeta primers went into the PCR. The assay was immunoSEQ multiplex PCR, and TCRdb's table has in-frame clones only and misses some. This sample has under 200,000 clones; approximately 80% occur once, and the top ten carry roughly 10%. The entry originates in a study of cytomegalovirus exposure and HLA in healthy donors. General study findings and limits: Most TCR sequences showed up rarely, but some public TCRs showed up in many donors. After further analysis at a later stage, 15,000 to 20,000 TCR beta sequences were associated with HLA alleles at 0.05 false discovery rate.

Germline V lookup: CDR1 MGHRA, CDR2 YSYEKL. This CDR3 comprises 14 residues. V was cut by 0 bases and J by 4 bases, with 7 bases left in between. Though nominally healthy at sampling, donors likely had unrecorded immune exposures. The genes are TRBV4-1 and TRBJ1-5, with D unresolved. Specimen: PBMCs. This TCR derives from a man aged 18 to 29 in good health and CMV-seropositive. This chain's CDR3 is CASSQDLGNQPQHF. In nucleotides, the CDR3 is TGCGCCAGCAGCCAAGATCTCGGGAATCAGCCCCAGCATTTT.